Listed below are T cell receptor beta chains from one sample, sequenced in a study of shared clonotypes between healthy human individuals. Some clones are missing from TCRdb's copy, which holds only in-frame ones; the method was immunoSEQ multiplex PCR. The table lists 2 million to 2.5 million clones, 85% to 95% of them singletons, with under 0.45% in the top ten. The specimen sequenced was naive CD4+ T cells from PBMCs. These receptors came from a man aged 18 to 29 in good health. Some clones in this sample may be carry-over from other donors' samples. Each CDR3 is given with its conserved first and last residue. The order of the fields is D gene, clone size, V gene, J gene, CDR3 DNA, CDR3 protein. A D gene is named only where the DNA matches it firmly. Clone size appears in some rows only: once, few, many, or a class for an expanded clone.

TRBD1	.	TRBV28	TRBJ1-1	TGTGCCAGCAGCCTAAGGGGGACAGTAGCAGTCACTGAAGCTTTCTTT	CASSLRGTVAVTEAFF
.	.	TRBV28	TRBJ1-6	TGTGCCAGCAGTTTGTTCTATAATTCACCCCTCCACTTT	CASSLFYNSPLHF
.	.	TRBV5-8	TRBJ1-2	TGTGCCAGCAGCAGAAGGGCGGGCGACCGGTATGGCTACACCTTC	CASSRRAGDRYGYTF
.	.	TRBV7-3	TRBJ2-2	TGTGCCAGCAGCCCGCAAGGGACCGGGGAGCTGTTTTTT	CASSPQGTGELFF
.	.	TRBV30	TRBJ2-5	TGTGCCTGGAGTGCATTCACAGGAGTTGAGACCCAGTACTTC	CAWSAFTGVETQYF
.	.	TRBV7-6	TRBJ2-7	TGTGCCAGCGCGCCGAATAGCGGTTCCGAGCAGTACTTC	CASAPNSGSEQYF
TRBD1	.	TRBV5-1	TRBJ1-3	TGCGCCAGCAGCGAGGGACAGAACTCTGGAAACACCATATATTTT	CASSEGQNSGNTIYF
TRBD1	once	TRBV5-1	TRBJ2-1	TGCGCCAGCAGAAAGGGACAGGGTGGGTGGTTCTTC	CASRKGQGGWFF
.	.	TRBV5-5	TRBJ1-4	TGTGCCAGCAGCTTGGTTTTGGGGGCCACAACTAATGAAAAACTGTTTTTT	CASSLVLGATTNEKLFF
TRBD2	.	TRBV7-3	TRBJ2-4	TGTGCCAGCAGCTTAAGTTCTGGACTAGCGGGTCGGGGAAACATTCAGTACTTC	CASSLSSGLAGRGNIQYF
.	.	TRBV30	TRBJ2-7	TGTGCCTGGAGTCCGTCCCCCCCTGGGACCTACGAGCAGTACTTC	CAWSPSPPGTYEQYF
TRBD2	.	TRBV28	TRBJ2-2	TGTGCCAGCAGTCGAACTTGGCGGTCGCTAGCGGCCGGGGAGCTGTTTTTT	CASSRTWRSLAAGELFF
.	.	TRBV21-1	TRBJ2-1	TGTGCCAGCAGTTCAAGGGGAGCGGGAGAACCAAATGAGCAGTTCTTC	CASSSRGAGEPNEQFF
TRBD1	.	TRBV6-4	TRBJ2-1	TGTGCCAGCAGCGCAGACAGGGTAAGGAGGAATGAGCAGTTCTTC	CASSADRVRRNEQFF
.	.	TRBV15	TRBJ2-2	TGTGCCACCAGCCCCGACCCCGGAGGCGGGGAGCTGTTTTTT	CATSPDPGGGELFF
TRBD2	.	TRBV5-1	TRBJ2-3	TGCGCCAGCAGCTTTGGGAGCGGGGCCACAGATACGCAGTATTTT	CASSFGSGATDTQYF
.	.	TRBV11-2	TRBJ2-3	TGTGCCAGCAGCTTATGGGCAGGGCCAGATACGCAGTATTTT	CASSLWAGPDTQYF
TRBD1	.	TRBV7-3	TRBJ2-2	TGTGCCAGCAGCTTAACCCGGACGGACAGGGCTGACACCGGGGAGCTGTTTTTT	CASSLTRTDRADTGELFF
.	.	TRBV19	TRBJ2-1	TGTGCCTCCGGTGATAGTAGCGGAGTCGGGGCCTACAATGAGCAGTTCTTC	CASGDSSGVGAYNEQFF
.	.	TRBV4-1	TRBJ1-2	TGCGCCAGCAGCCAAGTCGAGGGGATCTATGGCTACACCTTC	CASSQVEGIYGYTF
TRBD1	.	TRBV9	TRBJ2-1	TGTGCCAGCAGCGTTGGACAGGGTTCCTACAATGAGCAGTTCTTC	CASSVGQGSYNEQFF
.	.	TRBV9	TRBJ2-6	TGTGCCAGCAGTGAGAGGGGTATAGGGGCCAACGTCCTGACTTTC	CASSERGIGANVLTF
.	.	TRBV28	TRBJ2-2	TGTGCCAGCAGTTTAAGCGGGTTTAACACCGGGGAGCTGTTTTTT	CASSLSGFNTGELFF
TRBD2	.	TRBV28	TRBJ2-5	TGTGCCAGCAGTTTCCGTAGCGGGAGTCTAGAGACCCAGTACTTC	CASSFRSGSLETQYF
TRBD2	.	TRBV11-2	TRBJ2-1	TGTGCCAGCAGCCCATCTCCGGGACTAGCGGAGAAGGAGCAGTTCTTC	CASSPSPGLAEKEQFF
TRBD1	few	TRBV7-9	TRBJ2-1	TGTGCCAGCAGCTTAACGGGACAGGGGCTCGATGAGCAGTTCTTC	CASSLTGQGLDEQFF
TRBD1	.	TRBV5-1	TRBJ1-4	TGCGCCAGCAGCTTGTTGGGGACAGGCCTTCTTGTTAATGAAAAACTGTTTTTT	CASSLLGTGLLVNEKLFF
.	.	TRBV7-9	TRBJ1-3	TGTGCCAGCAGCTTAGCGTACAGGGACCACTCTGGAAACACCATATATTTT	CASSLAYRDHSGNTIYF
.	.	TRBV28	TRBJ1-1	TGTGCCAGCAGTTTTATACAGGGAGCACCGCACACTGAAGCTTTCTTT	CASSFIQGAPHTEAFF
.	.	TRBV15	TRBJ2-2	TGTGCCACCAGTGCCGGGGCAGAAGCCACCGGGGAGCTGTTTTTT	CATSAGAEATGELFF
.	.	TRBV30	TRBJ1-3	TGTGCCTGGAGTGTACTAACAATGGGAAACACCATATATTTT	CAWSVLTMGNTIYF
.	.	TRBV5-1	TRBJ2-2	TGCGCCAGCAGCACCGGGACCCCCGTGACCGGGGAGCTGTTTTTT	CASSTGTPVTGELFF
.	few	TRBV7-9	TRBJ2-7	TGTGCCAGCAGCTTAGGTCGACAGGAGACCTACGAGCAGTACTTC	CASSLGRQETYEQYF
.	.	TRBV18	TRBJ2-6	TGTGCCAGCTCATTTGGCAGGGGCCCTGGGGCCAACGTCCTGACTTTC	CASSFGRGPGANVLTF
.	.	TRBV6-6	TRBJ2-7	TGTGCCAGCAGTCTCCCTCCCTACGAGCAGTACTTC	CASSLPPYEQYF
.	.	TRBV29-1	TRBJ2-7	TGCAGCGTTGTAATTCAGGGTAGGTCCTACGAGCAGTACTTC	CSVVIQGRSYEQYF
TRBD1	.	TRBV30	TRBJ1-4	TGTGCCTGGAGCGCAATACAGGGGGGTTTTAATGAAAAACTGTTTTTT	CAWSAIQGGFNEKLFF
.	.	TRBV5-1	TRBJ2-5	TGCGCCAGCAGCTTCGAAGGGACAGAGACCCAGTACTTC	CASSFEGTETQYF
.	.	TRBV30	TRBJ2-5	TGTGCCTGGATAAAGGGCCAGGGAGTTTCCGGAGAGACCCAGTACTTC	CAWIKGQGVSGETQYF
.	.	TRBV18	TRBJ2-5	TGTGCCAGCTCACGAGGGGATCTACGAGAGACCCAGTACTTC	CASSRGDLRETQYF